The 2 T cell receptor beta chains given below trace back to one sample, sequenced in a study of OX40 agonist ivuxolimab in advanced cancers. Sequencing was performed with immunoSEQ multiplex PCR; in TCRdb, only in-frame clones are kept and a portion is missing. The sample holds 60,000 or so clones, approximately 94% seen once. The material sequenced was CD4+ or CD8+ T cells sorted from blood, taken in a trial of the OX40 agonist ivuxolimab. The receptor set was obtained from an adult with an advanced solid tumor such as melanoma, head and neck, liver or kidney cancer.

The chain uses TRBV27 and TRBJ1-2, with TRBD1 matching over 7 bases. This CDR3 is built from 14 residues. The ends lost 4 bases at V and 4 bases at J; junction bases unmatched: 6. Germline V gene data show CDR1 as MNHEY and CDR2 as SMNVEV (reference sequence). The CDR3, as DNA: TGTGCCAGCAGTTACGTCGCAGGGGGCTATGGCTACACCTTC. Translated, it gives CASSYVAGGYGYTF.

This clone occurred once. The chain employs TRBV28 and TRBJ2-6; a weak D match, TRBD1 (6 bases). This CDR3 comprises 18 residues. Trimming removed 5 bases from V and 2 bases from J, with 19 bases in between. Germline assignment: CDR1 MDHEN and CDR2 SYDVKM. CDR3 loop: CASSPGPGELAGANVLTF. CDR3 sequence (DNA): TGTGCCAGCAGTCCGGGACCAGGGGAACTCGCTGGGGCCAACGTCCTGACTTTC. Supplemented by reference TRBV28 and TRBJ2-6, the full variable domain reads DVKVTQSSRYLVKRTGEKVFLECVQDMDHENMFWYRQDPGLGLRLIYFSYDVKMKEKGDIPEGYSVSREKKERFSLILESASTNQTSMYLCASSPGPGELAGANVLTFGAGSRLTVL.